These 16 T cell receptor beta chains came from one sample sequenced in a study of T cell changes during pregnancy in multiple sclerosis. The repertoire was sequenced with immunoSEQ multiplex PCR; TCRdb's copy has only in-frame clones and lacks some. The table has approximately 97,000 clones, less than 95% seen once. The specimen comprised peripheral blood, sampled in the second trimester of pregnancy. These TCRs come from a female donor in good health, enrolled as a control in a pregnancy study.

CDR3 sequence reads: CASSLGGIGTEAFF. In DNA, the CDR3 is TGTGCCAGCAGCTTAGGAGGGATAGGCACTGAAGCTTTCTTT. This rearrangement joins TRBV7-8 to TRBJ1-1, with D unclear. The CDR3 covers 14 residues. Trimming removed 1 base at V and 4 bases at J, with 10 bases between. Germline V gene lookup returns CDR1 SGHVS and CDR2 FQNEAQ.

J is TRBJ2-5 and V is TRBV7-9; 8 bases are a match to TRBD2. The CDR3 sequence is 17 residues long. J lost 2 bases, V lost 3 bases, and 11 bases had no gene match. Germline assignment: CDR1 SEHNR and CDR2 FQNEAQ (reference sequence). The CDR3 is CASSLPGGGTEQETQYF. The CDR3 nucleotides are TGTGCCAGCAGCTTGCCCGGCGGGGGGACGGAGCAAGAGACCCAGTACTTC.

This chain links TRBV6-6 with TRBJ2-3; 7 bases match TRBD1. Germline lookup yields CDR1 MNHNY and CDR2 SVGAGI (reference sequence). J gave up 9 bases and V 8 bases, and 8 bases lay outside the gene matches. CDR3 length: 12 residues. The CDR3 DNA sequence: TGTGCCAGCGCCGAGACAGGGCTCACGCAGTATTTT. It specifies CASAETGLTQYF.

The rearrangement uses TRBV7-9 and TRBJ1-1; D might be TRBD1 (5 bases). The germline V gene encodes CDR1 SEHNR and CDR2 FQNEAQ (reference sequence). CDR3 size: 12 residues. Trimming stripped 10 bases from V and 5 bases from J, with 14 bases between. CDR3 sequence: CATLGGWTEAFF. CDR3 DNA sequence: TGTGCCACTTTGGGGGGGTGGACTGAAGCTTTCTTT. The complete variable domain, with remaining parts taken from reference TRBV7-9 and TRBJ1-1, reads DTGVSQNPRHKITKRGQNVTFRCDPISEHNRLYWYRQTLGQGPEFLTYFQNEAQLEKSRLLSDRFSAERPKGSFSTLEIQRTEQGDSAMYLCATLGGWTEAFFGQGTRLTVV.

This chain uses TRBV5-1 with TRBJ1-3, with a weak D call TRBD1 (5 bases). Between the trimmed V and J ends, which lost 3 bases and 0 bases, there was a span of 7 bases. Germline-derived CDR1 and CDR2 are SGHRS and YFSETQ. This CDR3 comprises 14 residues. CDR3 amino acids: CASSSDNSGNTIYF. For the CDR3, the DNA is TGCGCCAGCAGCTCGGACAACTCTGGAAACACCATATATTTT. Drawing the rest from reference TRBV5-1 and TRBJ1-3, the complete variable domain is KAGVTQTPRYLIKTRGQQVTLSCSPISGHRSVSWYQQTPGQGLQFLFEYFSETQRNKGNFPGRFSGRQFSNSRSEMNVSTLELGDSALYLCASSSDNSGNTIYFGEGSWLTVV.

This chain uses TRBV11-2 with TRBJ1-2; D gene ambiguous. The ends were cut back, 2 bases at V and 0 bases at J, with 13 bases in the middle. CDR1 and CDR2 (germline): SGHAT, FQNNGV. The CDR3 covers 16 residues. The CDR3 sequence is CASSLYPGGPNYGYTF. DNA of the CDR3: TGTGCCAGCAGCTTATATCCCGGAGGCCCTAACTATGGCTACACCTTC.

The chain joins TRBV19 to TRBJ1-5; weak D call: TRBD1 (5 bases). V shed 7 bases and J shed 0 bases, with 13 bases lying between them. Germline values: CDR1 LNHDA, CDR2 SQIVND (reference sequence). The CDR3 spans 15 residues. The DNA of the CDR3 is TGTGCCAGTACCCTGACAGTAGTTAGCAATCAGCCCCAGCATTTT. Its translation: CASTLTVVSNQPQHF.

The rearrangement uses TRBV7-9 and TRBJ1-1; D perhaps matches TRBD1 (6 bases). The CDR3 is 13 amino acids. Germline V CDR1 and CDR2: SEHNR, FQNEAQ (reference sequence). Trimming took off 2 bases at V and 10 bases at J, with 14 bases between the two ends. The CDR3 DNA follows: TGTGCCAGCAGCTTATCAGGGGAGCGGGGAGCTTTCTTT. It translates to CASSLSGERGAFF.

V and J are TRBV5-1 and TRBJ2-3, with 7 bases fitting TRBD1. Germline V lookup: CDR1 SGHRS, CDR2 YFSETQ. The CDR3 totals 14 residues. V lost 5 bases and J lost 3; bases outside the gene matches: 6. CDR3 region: CASRWTGGTDTQYF. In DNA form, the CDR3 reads TGCGCCAGCAGGTGGACAGGCGGAACAGATACGCAGTATTTT.

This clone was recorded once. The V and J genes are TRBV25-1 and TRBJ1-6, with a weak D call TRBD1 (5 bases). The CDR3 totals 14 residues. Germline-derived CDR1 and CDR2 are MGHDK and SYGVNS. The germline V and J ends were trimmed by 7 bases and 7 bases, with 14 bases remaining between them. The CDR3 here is CASTHRAGNSPLHF. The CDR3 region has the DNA TGTGCCAGCACCCACCGAGCAGGGAATTCACCCCTCCACTTT.

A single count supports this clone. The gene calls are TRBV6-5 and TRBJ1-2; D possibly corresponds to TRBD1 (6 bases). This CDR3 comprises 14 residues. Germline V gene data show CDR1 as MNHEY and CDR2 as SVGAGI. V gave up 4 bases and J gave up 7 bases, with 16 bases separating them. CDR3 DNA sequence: TGTGCCAGCAGTTCAATCCGGACAGTGAGTGGCTACACCTTC. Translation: CASSSIRTVSGYTF.

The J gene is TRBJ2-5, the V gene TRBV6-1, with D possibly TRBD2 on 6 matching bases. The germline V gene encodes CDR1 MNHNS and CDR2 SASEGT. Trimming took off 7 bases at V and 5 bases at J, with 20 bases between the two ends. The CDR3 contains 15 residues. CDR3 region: CASTGLLPGRETQYF. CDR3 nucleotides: TGTGCCAGCACGGGACTTCTCCCCGGTCGGGAGACCCAGTACTTC.

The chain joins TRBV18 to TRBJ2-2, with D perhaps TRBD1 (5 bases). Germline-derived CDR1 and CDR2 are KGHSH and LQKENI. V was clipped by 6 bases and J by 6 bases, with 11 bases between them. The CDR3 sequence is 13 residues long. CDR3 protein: CASSQDSAGELFF. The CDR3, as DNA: TGTGCCAGCTCGCAAGACAGCGCCGGGGAGCTGTTTTTT.

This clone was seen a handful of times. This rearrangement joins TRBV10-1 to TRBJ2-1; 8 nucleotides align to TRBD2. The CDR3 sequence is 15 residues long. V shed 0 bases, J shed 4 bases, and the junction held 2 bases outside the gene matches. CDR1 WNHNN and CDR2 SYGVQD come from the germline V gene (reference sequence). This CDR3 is CASSESGLGYNEQFF. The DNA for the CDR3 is TGCGCCAGCAGTGAGTCGGGACTAGGTTACAATGAGCAGTTCTTC.

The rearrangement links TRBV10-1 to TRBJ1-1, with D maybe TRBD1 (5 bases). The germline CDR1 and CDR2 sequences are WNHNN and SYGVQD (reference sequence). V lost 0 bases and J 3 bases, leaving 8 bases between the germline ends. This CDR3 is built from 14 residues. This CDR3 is CASSESGDYTEAFF. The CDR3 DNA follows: TGCGCCAGCAGTGAGTCCGGGGACTACACTGAAGCTTTCTTT.

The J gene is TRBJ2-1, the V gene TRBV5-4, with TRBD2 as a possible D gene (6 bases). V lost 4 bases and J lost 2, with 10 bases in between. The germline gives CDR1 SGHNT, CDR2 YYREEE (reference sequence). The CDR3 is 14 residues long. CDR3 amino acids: CASSHGGAYNEQFF. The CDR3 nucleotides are TGTGCCAGCAGCCACGGGGGAGCCTACAATGAGCAGTTCTTC.